This record covers a single TCR beta chain. The CDR3 spans 15 residues. Trimming cost V 5 bases and J 0 bases; bases outside gene matches: 6. Per germline, CDR1 MNHNY and CDR2 SVGAGI (reference sequence). The sample originates from a study of shared clonotypes between healthy human individuals. Genomic DNA from each subset was divided evenly over several immunoSEQ plates. Some clones are missing from TCRdb's copy, which holds only in-frame ones; the method was immunoSEQ multiplex PCR. The profile covers roughly 2.5 million clones, with 90% to 95% appearing a single time and 0.11% to 0.15% taken by the ten largest.

The receptor was derived from a man between 18 and 29 years old in good health. Material for sequencing was naive CD4+ T cells sorted from blood. Noted subset: CD45RA+ positively selected. The genes are TRBV6-6 and TRBJ2-7, with TRBD1 matching 8 bases. CDR3 sequence (DNA): TGTGCCAGCAGTCGAGGGACAGGCCTCTCCTACGAGCAGTACTTC. Its protein product is CASSRGTGLSYEQYF.